What follows are 13 T cell receptor beta chains derived from one specimen sequenced in a study of persistence of HIV-infected CD4 T cells. Anti-CD3/anti-CD28 beads served as a nonspecific positive control stimulus. Sorting of responding CD4+ T cells relied on upregulated CD40 ligand together with CD69. The libraries were made with immunoSEQ version 4 in survey mode. This table comes from immunoSEQ multiplex PCR, and its TCRdb copy is limited to in-frame clones, with some not included. The repertoire holds 35,000 to 50,000 clones, with 70% to 90% as singletons. Their antigens remain unidentified. The sample here was CD4+ T cells sorted from PBMCs after roughly 18-hour stimulation, taken from a patient who received antiretroviral therapy. All receptors come from an adult man with HIV who was CMV-seropositive.

The chain recombines TRBV19 with TRBJ2-1; tentative D call: TRBD1 (5 bases). Germline V CDR1 and CDR2: LNHDA, SQIVND (reference sequence). Between the trimmed V and J ends, which lost 3 bases and 6 bases, there was a span of 9 bases. This CDR3 has 13 amino acids. CDR3: CASSIGHGNEQFF. CDR3 DNA sequence: TGTGCCAGTAGTATCGGACACGGCAATGAGCAGTTCTTC.

The CDR3 coding sequence is TGTGCCAGCAGCCCCCGTTCCACCGGGTCACCCCTCCACTTT. Translation gives CASSPRSTGSPLHF. The chain links TRBV9 to TRBJ1-6; D is undetermined. The CDR3 is made up of 14 amino acids. V lost 4 bases and J 10 bases, leaving 15 bases between the germline ends. The V gene's germline CDR1 is SGDLS and CDR2 YYNGEE.

The chain couples TRBV5-1 to TRBJ2-3, with 8 bases matching TRBD1. The V segment lost 0 bases and the J segment 5 bases; nucleotides outside the gene matches: 2. The CDR3 has 14 residues. CDR1 is SGHRS and CDR2 is YFSETQ in the germline V gene. The CDR3 loop is CASSLEGQGDTQYF. The CDR3 coding sequence is TGCGCCAGCAGCTTGGAAGGACAGGGAGATACGCAGTATTTT.

V usage is TRBV5-1 and J usage is TRBJ2-2, with D possibly TRBD1 on 5 matching bases. The V gene lost 4 bases and the J gene lost 4 bases, with 8 bases spanning the gap. Per germline, CDR1 SGHRS and CDR2 YFSETQ. This CDR3 comprises 13 residues. The CDR3 region is CASSRQTTGELFF. CDR3 sequence (DNA): TGCGCCAGCAGCCGACAGACCACCGGGGAGCTGTTTTTT.

The CDR3 DNA is TGTGCCATCACCCGGGGGGTAGTGAACACTGAAGCTTTCTTT. It yields the protein CAITRGVVNTEAFF. V and J are TRBV10-3 and TRBJ1-1; maybe TRBD1 (5 bases). Trimming took 7 bases from V and 0 from J, leaving 12 bases between them. The CDR3 has 14 amino acids. Per the germline V gene, CDR1 is ENHRY and CDR2 is SYGVKD.

The J gene is TRBJ1-1, the V gene TRBV7-9; TRBD1 might be the D (6 bases). This CDR3 has 15 residues. Trimming cost V 4 bases and J 0 bases, with 12 bases left between them. Germline V gene sequence: CDR1 SEHNR, CDR2 FQNEAQ (reference sequence). CDR3 nucleotides: TGTGCCAGCAGCTCCCCGGGGACACTGAACACTGAAGCTTTCTTT. Protein sequence: CASSSPGTLNTEAFF.

This clone was recorded a few times. The chain combines TRBV2 with TRBJ1-5, with D possibly matching TRBD1 (5 bases). Looked up from germline, CDR1 is SNHLY and CDR2 is FYNNEI. Trimming stripped 6 bases from V and 0 bases from J, with 12 bases between. The CDR3 has 15 residues. The CDR3 loop is CASSADSYSNQPQHF. CDR3 in DNA: TGTGCCAGCAGCGCCGACAGTTATAGCAATCAGCCCCAGCATTTT.

CDR3 sequence: CASSPRTGRTGELFF. The CDR3 coding sequence is TGTGCCAGCAGCCCCCGGACAGGCCGGACCGGGGAGCTGTTTTTT. The chain has TRBV5-8 and TRBJ2-2; 7 nucleotides agree with TRBD1. The germline V gene encodes CDR1 SGHTS and CDR2 YDEGEE. Germline trimming cut 4 bases from V and 5 bases from J; bases unmatched to any gene: 8. This CDR3 has 15 amino acids. The full variable domain, its missing parts supplied by reference TRBV5-8 and TRBJ2-2, is EAGVTQSPTHLIKTRGQQATLRCSPISGHTSVYWYQQALGLGLQFLLWYDEGEERNRGNFPPRFSGRQFPNYSSELNVNALELEDSALYLCASSPRTGRTGELFFGEGSRLTVL.

The chain carries TRBV28 and TRBJ2-1, with a tentative D call TRBD2 (7 bases). Germline CDR1 is MDHEN and CDR2 is SYDVKM. This CDR3 comprises 11 residues. The V end lost 7 bases, the J end lost 10 bases, and 11 bases lay between the germline ends. CDR3 sequence reads: CASNGGQEQFF. The CDR3, as DNA: TGTGCCAGCAACGGGGGGCAGGAGCAGTTCTTC.

The rearrangement uses TRBV6-4 and TRBJ1-6, with D unresolved. From germline, CDR1 is MRHNA and CDR2 SNTAGT. The V end was cut by 8 bases, the J end by 4 bases, with 12 bases between. CDR3 length equals 14 residues. Here the CDR3 DNA reads TGTGCCAGCTCGAACAATGCATATAATTCACCCCTCCACTTT. It yields the protein CASSNNAYNSPLHF.

This chain uses TRBV27 with TRBJ2-1, with TRBD2 identical over 12 bases. V shed 7 bases and J 5 bases; nucleotides not matched to a gene: 3. Looked up from germline, CDR1 is MNHEY and CDR2 is SMNVEV (reference sequence). This CDR3 is built from 14 residues. As DNA, the CDR3 is TGTGCCAGCACCGGACTAGCGGGAAACAATGAGCAGTTCTTC. It encodes CASTGLAGNNEQFF.

V and J are TRBV18 and TRBJ1-1; possibly TRBD1 for D (5 bases). The length of the CDR3 is 16 residues. Germline CDR1 reads KGHSH; CDR2 reads LQKENI. The V gene lost 3 bases and the J gene lost 2 bases, with 16 bases spanning the gap. The CDR3, as DNA: TGTGCCAGCTCACCCGGGGCAGGGCTAACTAACACTGAAGCTTTCTTT. This codes for CASSPGAGLTNTEAFF.

The V and J genes are TRBV6-6 and TRBJ1-5, with D uncertain. The CDR3 loop spans 14 amino acids. Germline values: CDR1 MNHNY, CDR2 SVGAGI (reference sequence). Trimming cost V 2 bases and J 7 bases, with 12 bases left between them. The CDR3 reads CASSYMEGGQPQHF. For the CDR3, the DNA is TGTGCCAGCAGTTACATGGAGGGAGGACAGCCCCAGCATTTT.